One TCR beta chain is described in this entry. What it binds is unknown. The germline gives CDR1 GTSNPN, CDR2 SVGIG (reference sequence). There are 15 residues in the CDR3. The V and J ends lost 6 bases and 4 bases, in that order; junction bases with no gene match: 9. The sample is drawn from a study of cytomegalovirus exposure and HLA in healthy donors. Study-wide background: T cells numbering about 180 million yielded around 120 million unique TCR beta sequences in an earlier analysis. General study points: A few chains tied to CMV proved CMV antigen-specific in vitro. What a later analysis showed was that several of the most significant clusters appeared linked to common viral pathogens. Serostatus for CMV was the only available immune exposure information.

It was with 60 Vbeta and 13 Jbeta primers that the PCR ran. Produced via immunoSEQ multiplex PCR; TCRdb's table is partial and in-frame only. Of some 200,000 clones listed, 73% are singletons. The source of this sequence is a woman under 40 in good health and CMV-seronegative. Specimen: PBMCs. The chain uses TRBV30 and TRBJ2-1; 10 nucleotides align to TRBD2. CDR3 residues: CACGPPGLAYNEQFF. CDR3 DNA sequence: TGTGCCTGCGGCCCACCGGGACTAGCGTACAATGAGCAGTTCTTC.